This T cell receptor beta chain was sequenced in a study of identical twins. Study findings and constraints: Low generation-probability sequences were in excess among twin-shared out-of-frame alpha sequences. For out-of-frame beta sequences, excess twin sharing was weaker.

Comments on this clonotype: Antigen: not known. This clone may be a read error of a much larger clone one base away.

This CDR3 has 14 amino acids. From the 5' RACE reads, TCRdb called clonotypes with MiXCR, one entry per CDR3 protein. The table lists approximately 1.8 million distinct CDR3 sequences, roughly 35% of them singletons, with about 0.25% in the top ten. This sequence originates from a newborn girl in good health. Input material: cord blood. The rearrangement uses TRBV12-3 or TRBV12-4 and TRBJ2-3, with 10 bases aligning to TRBD2. The CDR3 DNA reads as TGTGCCAGCAACCCTAGCGGGAGCACAGATGCGCAGTATTTT. It translates to CASNPSGSTDAQYF.